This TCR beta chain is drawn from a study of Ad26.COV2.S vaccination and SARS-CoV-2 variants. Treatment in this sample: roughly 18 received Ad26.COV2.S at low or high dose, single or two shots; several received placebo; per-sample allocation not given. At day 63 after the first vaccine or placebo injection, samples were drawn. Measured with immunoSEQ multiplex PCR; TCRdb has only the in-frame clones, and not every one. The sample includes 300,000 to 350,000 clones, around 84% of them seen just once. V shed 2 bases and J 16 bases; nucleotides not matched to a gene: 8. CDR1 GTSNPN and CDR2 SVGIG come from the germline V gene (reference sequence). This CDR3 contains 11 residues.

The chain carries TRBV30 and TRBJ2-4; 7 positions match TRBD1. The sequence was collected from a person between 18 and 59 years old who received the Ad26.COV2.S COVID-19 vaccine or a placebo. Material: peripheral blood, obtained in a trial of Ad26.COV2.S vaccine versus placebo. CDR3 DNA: TGTGCCTGGAGTACAACGGACAGGACCTACTTC. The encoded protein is CAWSTTDRTYF.